Below, one TCR beta chain is given with its context. This sample was taken from a study of blood T cell repertoires in COVID-19. Study details: From T cells, B-cell-depleted T cells, or PBMCs came the material, which was cDNA or gDNA.

TCRdb's table, derived via immunoSEQ multiplex PCR, lists solely in-frame clones and lacks some. The table lists fewer than 650,000 clones, roughly nine tenths of them singletons. The sequencing sample was made of peripheral blood. The source of this sequence is a woman in her forties or fifties with COVID-19, enrolled during active disease.

The CDR3 DNA sequence: TGTGCCAGCTCATTGGGACAGAATCAGCCCCAGCATTTT. Protein product: CASSLGQNQPQHF. V usage is TRBV18 and J usage is TRBJ1-5, with 7 bases lining up with TRBD1. Losses at the gene ends were 5 bases for V and 4 bases for J; bases not matched to a gene: 2. Germline V gives CDR1 KGHSH, CDR2 LQKENI. CDR3 length equals 13 residues.